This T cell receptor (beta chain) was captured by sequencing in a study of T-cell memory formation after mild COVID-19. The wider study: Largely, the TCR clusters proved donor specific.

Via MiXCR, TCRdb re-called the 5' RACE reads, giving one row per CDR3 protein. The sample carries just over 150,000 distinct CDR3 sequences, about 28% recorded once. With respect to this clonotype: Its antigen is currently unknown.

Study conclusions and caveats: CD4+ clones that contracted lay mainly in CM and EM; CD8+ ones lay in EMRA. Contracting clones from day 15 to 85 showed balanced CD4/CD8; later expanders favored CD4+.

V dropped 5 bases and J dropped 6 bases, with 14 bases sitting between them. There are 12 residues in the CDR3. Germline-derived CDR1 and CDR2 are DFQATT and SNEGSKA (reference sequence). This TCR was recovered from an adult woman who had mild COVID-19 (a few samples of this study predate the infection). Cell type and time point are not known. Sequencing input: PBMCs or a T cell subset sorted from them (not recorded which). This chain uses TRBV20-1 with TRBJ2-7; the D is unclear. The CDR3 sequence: CSAFIGDGEQYF. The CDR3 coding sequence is TGCAGTGCTTTTATCGGCGACGGCGAGCAGTACTTC.